These 18 T cell receptor beta chains came from one sample sequenced in a study of CD8 T cells in ankylosing spondylitis. Study results and limitations: It appeared that ankylosing spondylitis blood was characterized by a TCR beta motif of 8 or 9 highly homologous variants.

One entry per CDR3 protein, called by TCRdb with MiXCR from the 5' RACE reads. The sample has about 450,000 distinct CDR3 sequences, 20% to 30% seen once. Their antigens remain unidentified. Material for sequencing was blood, either unsorted or a sorted T cell fraction (not recorded which). The receptors derive from a male donor with ankylosing spondylitis.

The chain recombines TRBV12-3 or TRBV12-4 with TRBJ2-5; D unclear. V was shortened by 5 bases and J by 5 bases, with 15 bases between the two germline ends. This CDR3 comprises 14 residues. The chain's CDR3 is CASSPLVKGETQYF. The CDR3 nucleotides are TGTGCCAGCAGTCCTCTAGTAAAGGGCGAGACCCAGTACTTC.

The rearrangement joins TRBV12-3 or TRBV12-4 to TRBJ2-7, with D tentatively TRBD2 (6 bases). This CDR3 has 13 residues. Trimming took off 6 bases at V and 3 bases at J, with 12 bases between the two ends. The DNA of the CDR3 is TGTGCCAGCAGGGGCCCGGGGGTCTACGAGCAGTACGTC. Translation gives CASRGPGVYEQYV.

The rearrangement joins TRBV20-1 to TRBJ2-1, with D tentatively TRBD1 (5 bases). Trimming took off 3 bases at V and 5 bases at J, with 8 bases between the two ends. Germline V lookup: CDR1 DFQATT, CDR2 SNEGSKA (reference sequence). The CDR3 is 12 amino acids. This chain's CDR3 is CSARGRNNEQFF. The CDR3 coding sequence is TGCAGTGCTAGGGGGCGAAACAATGAGCAGTTCTTC.

This clonotype has only a few counts. The V gene is TRBV4-2, the J gene TRBJ1-1; TRBD1 agrees at 10 bases. In germline, CDR1 is LGHNA, CDR2 YNFKEQ. J lost 5 bases, V lost 4 bases, and 7 bases had no gene match. This CDR3 is built from 15 residues. The CDR3 DNA is TGTGCCAGCAGCCGGATGGGGACAGGGGCGACTGAAGCTTTCTTT. This translates into CASSRMGTGATEAFF.

The rearrangement links TRBV20-1 to TRBJ2-1, with unresolved D. The CDR3 is 14 amino acids. Germline values: CDR1 DFQATT, CDR2 SNEGSKA (reference sequence). Trimming removed 2 bases from V and 4 bases from J, with 12 bases in between. The CDR3 DNA reads as TGCAGTGCTAGATCGGACCAACTATACAATGAGCAGTTCTTC. It translates to CSARSDQLYNEQFF.

The chain combines TRBV6-6 with TRBJ2-7, with 8 bases identical to TRBD1. Trimming at V came to 7 bases and at J to 2 bases, leaving 4 bases not matched to a gene. CDR3 length: 13 amino acids. Germline loops: CDR1 MNHNY, CDR2 SVGAGI (reference sequence). The CDR3 loop is CASTKDRAYEQYF. CDR3 DNA sequence: TGTGCCAGCACAAAGGACAGGGCCTACGAGCAGTACTTC.

This clonotype came up a few times. The V gene is TRBV5-1, the J gene TRBJ1-1, with unresolved D. This CDR3 spans 14 amino acids. Germline CDR1 and CDR2: SGHRS and YFSETQ. Trimming removed 3 bases at V and 2 bases at J, with 11 bases between. DNA of the CDR3: TGCGCCAGCAGCTCCGAGGCACAAAACACTGAAGCTTTCTTT. Protein sequence: CASSSEAQNTEAFF. The full variable domain, completed using reference TRBV5-1 and TRBJ1-1, is KAGVTQTPRYLIKTRGQQVTLSCSPISGHRSVSWYQQTPGQGLQFLFEYFSETQRNKGNFPGRFSGRQFSNSRSEMNVSTLELGDSALYLCASSSEAQNTEAFFGQGTRLTVV.

This CDR3 reads CASSVGGTGPIGQYF. The CDR3 coding sequence is TGTGCCAGCAGCGTAGGAGGGACAGGTCCAATTGGGCAGTACTTC. The chain links TRBV9 to TRBJ2-7; 8 positions agree with TRBD1. V lost 0 bases to trimming and J lost 9 bases; unmatched junction nucleotides: 11. The length of the CDR3 is 15 residues. The germline gives CDR1 SGDLS, CDR2 YYNGEE.

This clonotype was seen more than once but under ten times. V usage is TRBV5-1 and J usage is TRBJ2-7; no clear D. Germline V CDR1 and CDR2: SGHRS, YFSETQ. Trimming took 0 bases from V and 6 from J, leaving 10 bases between them. The CDR3 length is 13 residues. The CDR3 nucleotides read TGCGCCAGCAGCTTGGCTACAGCCCTCGAGCAGTACTTC. Translation: CASSLATALEQYF.

This clonotype was seen more than once but under ten times. CDR3 in DNA: TGCGCCAGCAGCTTCCCTGCCGGACTAGCGACCCCGGATGAGCAGTTCTTC. It is translated as CASSFPAGLATPDEQFF. The chain is built from TRBV5-1 and TRBJ2-1; 9 bases match TRBD2. With V trimmed by 2 bases and J by 8 bases, 14 bases remained unmatched. In germline, CDR1 is SGHRS, CDR2 YFSETQ. This CDR3 spans 17 amino acids.

V usage is TRBV5-1 and J usage is TRBJ2-3, with TRBD2 identical over 7 bases. CDR3 length: 14 residues. The germline V gene has CDR1 SGHRS and CDR2 YFSETQ. V trimming: 4 bases; J trimming: 6 bases; junction bases outside the gene matches: 8. CDR3 in amino acids: CASSPSGTGDTQYF. The CDR3 coding sequence is TGCGCCAGCAGCCCGAGCGGGACGGGGGATACGCAGTATTTT.

This chain links TRBV20-1 with TRBJ1-1, with D perhaps matching TRBD1 (6 bases). The CDR3 is 12 amino acids. The germline V gene encodes CDR1 DFQATT and CDR2 SNEGSKA (reference sequence). V gave up 6 bases and J gave up 4 bases, with 12 bases separating them. This CDR3 reads CSATPTGTEAFF. The CDR3 DNA follows: TGCAGTGCCACTCCGACAGGCACTGAAGCTTTCTTT.

The chain combines TRBV7-2 with TRBJ1-2; maybe TRBD1 (5 bases). This CDR3 is 16 amino acids long. V was shortened by 5 bases and J by 8 bases, with 24 bases between the two germline ends. CDR1 and CDR2 (germline): SGHTA, FQGNSA. The CDR3, as DNA: TGTGCCAGCAGCCCCCAAGGCGTGGACATTCCCCGAGGCTACACCTTC. This codes for CASSPQGVDIPRGYTF. The complete variable domain, with remaining parts taken from reference TRBV7-2 and TRBJ1-2, reads GAGVSQSPSNKVTEKGKDVELRCDPISGHTALYWYRQSLGQGLEFLIYFQGNSAPDKSGLPSDRFSAERTGGSVSTLTIQRTQQEDSAVYLCASSPQGVDIPRGYTFGSGTRLTVV.

The chain links TRBV20-1 to TRBJ2-5; no reliable D call. Per germline, CDR1 DFQATT and CDR2 SNEGSKA (reference sequence). V was cut by 1 base and J by 4 bases, with 7 bases left in between. The length of the CDR3 is 12 residues. The CDR3 DNA is TGCAGTGCTAGAGCGACCTTAGAGACCCAGTACTTC. Its protein product is CSARATLETQYF.

The rearrangement uses TRBV7-2 and TRBJ1-6, with 10 positions matching TRBD1. CDR1 is SGHTA and CDR2 is FQGNSA in the germline V gene. The V gene end was trimmed by 5 bases and the J gene end by 13 bases; junction bases not matched to a gene: 8. The CDR3 consists of 14 residues. The CDR3 here is CASSTGTGEWPLHF. Here the CDR3 DNA reads TGTGCCAGCAGCACCGGGACAGGGGAGTGGCCCCTCCACTTT.

This clonotype was detected a few times. The gene calls are TRBV5-1 and TRBJ2-5, with TRBD2 matching over 11 bases. Germline-derived CDR1 and CDR2 are SGHRS and YFSETQ. V dropped 0 bases and J dropped 4; count of bases not matched to a gene: 5. The CDR3 spans 16 residues. CDR3 region: CASSLDVAGGRETQYF. DNA of the CDR3: TGCGCCAGCAGCTTGGATGTAGCGGGAGGGAGAGAGACCCAGTACTTC.

This chain links TRBV5-1 with TRBJ2-2; D gene uncertain. CDR1 and CDR2 from the germline V gene are SGHRS and YFSETQ. The ends were cut back, 3 bases at V and 1 base at J, with 7 bases in the middle. This CDR3 contains 14 residues. CDR3 in DNA: TGCGCCAGCAGCTCGTCAGGGAACACCGGGGAGCTGTTTTTT. It codes for CASSSSGNTGELFF.

This clonotype has only a few counts. The gene calls are TRBV20-1 and TRBJ1-5, with D maybe TRBD1 (5 bases). Deletions cut 6 bases from V and 1 base from J, with 13 bases between. CDR3 size: 14 residues. Germline values: CDR1 DFQATT, CDR2 SNEGSKA (reference sequence). The CDR3 here is CSAGGGLSNQPQHF. For the CDR3, the DNA is TGCAGTGCCGGGGGGGGTTTGAGCAATCAGCCCCAGCATTTT.